The clone carrying this TCR beta chain was seen more than once but under ten times. Compared with germline, one end of the junction differs, possibly owing to a read error. Additional DNA sequences in this sample encode the identical CDR3. Original processing methods: CDR3 was compared across clinicopathological groups, and the resulting differences were used to build a distant-metastasis classifier for papillary thyroid cancer. TCRdb called clones again from the PCR reads with MiXCR. The V and J calls and clone size are TCRdb's, not the authors'. The sample lists around 15,000 clones, around 13% seen once, with 15% to 20% in the top ten. The data stem from a study of metastatic and nonmetastatic thyroid tumors. The wider study: Comparison of repertoires was carried out across blood and tumor or nodule tissue from malignant and benign thyroid patients.

No treatment had been given to any patient before thyroid surgery. The clonotype originates from a female donor with papillary thyroid cancer or a benign thyroid nodule (not recorded which). Some clones in this sample may be carry-over from other donors' samples. Material: tumor tissue.

CDR3 sequence reads: CASSLRVSSYNEQFF. CDR3 coding DNA: TGCGCCAGCAGTCTGAGGGTAAGCTCCTACAACGAGCAGTTCTTC. The rearrangement uses TRBV5-1 and TRBJ2-1; D may be TRBD2 (5 bases). The CDR3 totals 15 residues. Germline V CDR1 and CDR2: SGHRS, YFSETQ.